Listed below are T cell receptor beta chains from one sample, sequenced in a study of CD8+CD57+ T cells in acquired aplastic anemia. One entry per CDR3 protein results from TCRdb running MiXCR on the reads. Among about 200,000 distinct CDR3 sequences, about 60% were seen once, and the ten largest hold about three fifths. Sequences were obtained from sorted CD4+, CD8+, or CD8+CD57+ T cells (not recorded which) from PBMCs. All receptors come from a human donor with aplastic anemia. CDR3s leave out the opening cysteine and the closing phenylalanine or tryptophan. The D gene is left open where the match is weak.

v_gene | d_gene | len | CDR3aa
TRBV30 | TRBD1 | 13 | AWSVGDRVNEKLF
TRBV7-9 | - | 14 | ASSSTVAGENTEAF
TRBV9 | TRBD2 | 15 | ASSRKSTSGGIDTQY
TRBV7-9 | - | 11 | ASSLVGGGEQY
TRBV28 | - | 11 | ASSPFGANVLT
TRBV20-1 | TRBD2 | 12 | SASGGLDYGEQF
TRBV7-9 | TRBD2 | 11 | ASSRSGAYEQY
TRBV5-1 | TRBD2 | 13 | ASSFNSGRENEQF
TRBV10-3 | - | 9 | AISGGTEAF
TRBV9 | - | 9 | ASSNDNEQF
TRBV9 | - | 11 | ASSVVGGTEQY
TRBV14 | - | 13 | ASSLRTDLRAPLH
TRBV24-1 | TRBD1 | 12 | ATSDSLTGDTQY
TRBV11-2 | - | 11 | ASSSPGLDEQF
TRBV9 | - | 12 | ASSSHSPYNEQF
TRBV7-2 | - | 12 | ASSLGGSAGTQY
TRBV9 | - | 11 | ASSAVTGNTIY
TRBV10-3 | - | 11 | AISEAGSYGYT
TRBV10-3 | TRBD1 | 14 | AISDPGQGGNTEAF
TRBV7-7 | TRBD1 | 12 | ASSLGQGEEKLF
TRBV7-2 | - | 13 | ASSLRVRGNTEAF
TRBV2 | - | 12 | ASNPGTKYNEQF
TRBV7-8 | TRBD1 | 15 | ASSDGQGYSSADTQY
TRBV7-3 | TRBD1 | 13 | ASSLRQGANTEAF
TRBV15 | - | 12 | ATSRDASTGELF
TRBV7-8 | TRBD1 | 11 | ASSENTGGEQY
TRBV10-3 | - | 11 | ATRDLGADTIY